This record concerns one T cell receptor (beta chain) sequence. There is no known antigen for this receptor. One base away there is no much larger clone; base qualities are not given. This sample is part of a study of blood T cell repertoires in COVID-19 (TCRdb year 2020). At the level of the whole study: Samples from collaborators originated in the United States, Italy and Spain and spanned both the acute and convalescent phases of COVID-19. The prospective study material was composed of cDNA or gDNA derived from T cells, B-cell-depleted T cells, or PBMCs. Subjects who had been exposed to COVID-19, were actively infected with it, or had recovered from it provided the deeply sampled blood TCRbeta repertoires that made up the dataset. The repertoires were released in a freely available public database intended as a resource for research on the immune response to SARS-CoV-2. The samples were drawn from the first 160 participants of the ongoing ImmuneRACE study and from 1,254 subjects provided by 6 global collaborators. Sample metadata almost always included a de-identified subject ID, COVID-19 status, age in years and sex. Where available, HLA class I and class II types were obtained from metadata supplied by the sample provider rather than from assay-based typing. Broader findings and caveats from the paper: The amount of clinical and demographic metadata varied by source and participant and was provided uncurated.

TCRbeta CDR3 regions were amplified from genomic DNA by means of the immunoSEQ Assay, a bias-controlled multiplex PCR. For the original study's pipeline: Within the assay, amplification of reference gene primers was used to estimate how many nucleated cells each sample contained. Sequence reads were collapsed and filtered to measure the absolute abundance of every unique TCRbeta CDR3 rearrangement. For each sample, productive Simpson clonality was calculated as the square root of Simpson's diversity index across productive rearrangements. In TCRdb, the immuneACCESS table is reduced to in-frame sequences with V and J assigned. These tables do not hold every clone; where another copy was compared, an unresolved V gene accounts for under half, and the others remain unexplained. The V and J calls and clone size are taken from that table; D and trimming were inferred from the DNA. For this sample there are roughly 75,000 clones; roughly 80% appear just once. 11% of the sample lies in the top ten.

Whole blood was collected in K2EDTA tubes by collaborating institutions according to the institutions' own protocols. For TCRbeta analysis, collaborators shipped samples in one of three forms: frozen whole blood, isolated PBMCs, or DNA extracted from either of those sample types. V ends up 6 bases short and J 5 bases short, with an unmatched junction base count of 3. Reading from cysteine to phenylalanine, the CDR3 counts 11 amino acids. The sequence is cut down to CDR3 DNA, 33 bases in frame from base 1. Looking up the germline V gene (reference sequence) yields CDR1 GTSNPN and CDR2 SVGIG. The chain joins TRBV30 to TRBJ2-5; TRBD1 agrees with 7 junctional bases. Sequencing was performed on peripheral blood. The clonotype originates from a man in his fifties or sixties with acute or convalescent COVID-19. The CDR3 sequence is CACDRAETQYF. The DNA sequence reads TGTGCCTGCGACAGGGCGGAGACCCAGTACTTC.